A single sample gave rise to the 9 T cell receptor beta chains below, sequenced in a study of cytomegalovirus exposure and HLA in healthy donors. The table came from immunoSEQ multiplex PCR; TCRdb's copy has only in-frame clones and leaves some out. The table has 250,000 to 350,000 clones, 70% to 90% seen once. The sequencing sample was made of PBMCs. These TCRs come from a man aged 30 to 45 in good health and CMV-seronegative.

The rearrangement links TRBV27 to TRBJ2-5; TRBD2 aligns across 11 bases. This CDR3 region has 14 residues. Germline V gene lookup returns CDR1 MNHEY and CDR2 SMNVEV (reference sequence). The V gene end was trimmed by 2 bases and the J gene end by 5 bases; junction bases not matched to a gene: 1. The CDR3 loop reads CASSLLAGGETQYF. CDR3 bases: TGTGCCAGCAGTTTACTAGCGGGGGGTGAGACCCAGTACTTC.

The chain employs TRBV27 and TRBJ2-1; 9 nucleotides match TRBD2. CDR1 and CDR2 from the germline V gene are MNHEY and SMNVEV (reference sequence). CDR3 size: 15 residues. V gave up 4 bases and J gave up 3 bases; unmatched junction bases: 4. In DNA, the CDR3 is TGTGCCAGCAGTTATAGCGGGGGTAACTACAATGAGCAGTTCTTC. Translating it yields CASSYSGGNYNEQFF.

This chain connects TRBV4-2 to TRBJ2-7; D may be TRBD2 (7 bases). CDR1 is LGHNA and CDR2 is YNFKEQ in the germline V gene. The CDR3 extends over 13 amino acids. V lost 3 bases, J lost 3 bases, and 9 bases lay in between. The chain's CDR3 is CASSQGGGYEQYF. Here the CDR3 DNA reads TGTGCCAGCAGCCAGGGAGGGGGCTACGAGCAGTACTTC.

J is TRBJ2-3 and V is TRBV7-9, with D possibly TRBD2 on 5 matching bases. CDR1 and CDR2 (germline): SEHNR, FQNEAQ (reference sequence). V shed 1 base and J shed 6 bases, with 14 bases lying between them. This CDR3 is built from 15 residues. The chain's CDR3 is CASSLGGRTVDTQYF. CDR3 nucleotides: TGTGCCAGCAGCTTAGGAGGTAGGACTGTTGATACGCAGTATTTT.

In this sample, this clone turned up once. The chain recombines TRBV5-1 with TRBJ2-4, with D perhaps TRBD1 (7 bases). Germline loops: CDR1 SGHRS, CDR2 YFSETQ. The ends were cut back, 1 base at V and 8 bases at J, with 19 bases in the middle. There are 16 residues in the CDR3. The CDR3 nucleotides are TGCGCCAGCAGCTTGAAGCAGGGGGGACTCAATGACATTCAGTACTTC. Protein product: CASSLKQGGLNDIQYF.

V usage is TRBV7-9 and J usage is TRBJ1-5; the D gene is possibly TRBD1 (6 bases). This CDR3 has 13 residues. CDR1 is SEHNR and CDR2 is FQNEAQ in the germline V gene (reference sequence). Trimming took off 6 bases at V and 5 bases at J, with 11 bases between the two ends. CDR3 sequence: CASSLGGYQPQHF. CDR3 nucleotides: TGTGCCAGCAGTCTAGGGGGATATCAGCCCCAGCATTTT.

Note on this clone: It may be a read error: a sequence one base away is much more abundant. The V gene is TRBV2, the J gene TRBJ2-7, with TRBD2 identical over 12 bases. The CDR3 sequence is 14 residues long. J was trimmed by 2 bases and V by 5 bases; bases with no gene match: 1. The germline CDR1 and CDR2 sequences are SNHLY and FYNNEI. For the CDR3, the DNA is TGTGCCAGCAGTCTAGCGGGGGGGCCCTACGAGCAGTACTTC. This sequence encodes CASSLAGGPYEQYF.

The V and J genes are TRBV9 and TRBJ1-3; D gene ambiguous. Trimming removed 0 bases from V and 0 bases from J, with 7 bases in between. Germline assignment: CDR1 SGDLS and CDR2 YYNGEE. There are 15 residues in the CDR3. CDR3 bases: TGTGCCAGCAGCGTAGCTGAGAACTCTGGAAACACCATATATTTT. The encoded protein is CASSVAENSGNTIYF.

The CDR3 loop reads CAWSVLTAGYNTEAFF. Written as DNA, the CDR3 is TGTGCCTGGAGTGTACTGACGGCAGGGTATAACACTGAAGCTTTCTTT. The chain carries TRBV30 and TRBJ1-1; D may be TRBD1 (5 bases). CDR3 length: 16 residues. The V gene lost 0 bases and the J gene lost 2 bases, with 16 bases spanning the gap. CDR1 is GTSNPN and CDR2 is SVGIG in the germline V gene (reference sequence).